The 27 T cell receptor beta chains below were found in one sample sequenced in a study of STAT5B mutations in CD4+ large granular lymphocyte leukemia. Measured with immunoSEQ multiplex PCR; TCRdb has only the in-frame clones, and not every one. The sample records roughly 34,000 clones, roughly 79% being singletons. Sequenced sample: CD4+ T cells from blood buffy coats. The receptors were sampled from a human donor in good health.

The chain uses TRBV5-1 and TRBJ2-3; TRBD2 matches 13 bases. Germline-derived CDR1 and CDR2 are SGHRS and YFSETQ. CDR3 length: 16 residues. V lost 4 bases to trimming and J lost 5 bases; unmatched junction nucleotides: 7. In DNA form, the CDR3 reads TGCGCCAGCAGCCCAGGACTAGCGGGAGCCGTAGATACGCAGTATTTT. Protein product: CASSPGLAGAVDTQYF.

The rearrangement joins TRBV19 to TRBJ2-7, with D perhaps TRBD1 (6 bases). This CDR3 region has 17 residues. Germline CDR1 and CDR2: LNHDA and SQIVND (reference sequence). Between the trimmed V and J ends, which lost 6 bases and 5 bases, there was a span of 26 bases. The CDR3 sequence: CASSRTGSWTPYHEQYF. DNA of the CDR3: TGTGCCAGTAGCCGAACAGGGTCTTGGACGCCCTACCACGAGCAGTACTTC. The full variable domain, completed using reference TRBV19 and TRBJ2-7, is DGGITQSPKYLFRKEGQNVTLSCEQNLNHDAMYWYRQDPGQGLRLIYYSQIVNDFQKGDIAEGYSVSREKKESFPLTVTSAQKNPTAFYLCASSRTGSWTPYHEQYFGPGTRLTVT.

The chain links TRBV2 to TRBJ2-7; TRBD1 agrees at 8 bases. Looked up from germline, CDR1 is SNHLY and CDR2 is FYNNEI. V lost 7 bases, J lost 9 bases, and 17 bases stayed unmatched. The CDR3 length is 15 residues. The DNA for the CDR3 is TGTGCCAGCACTCCGACAGGGGTCACCAGTGGTGCGCAGTACTTC. Encoded protein: CASTPTGVTSGAQYF.

The V and J genes are TRBV4-3 and TRBJ1-3; D is unresolved. V was clipped by 0 bases and J by 0 bases, with 12 bases between them. There are 17 residues in the CDR3. In germline, CDR1 is LGHNA, CDR2 YSLEER. As DNA, the CDR3 is TGCGCCAGCAGCCAAGACCAGCCGACGGTCTCTGGAAACACCATATATTTT. This translates into CASSQDQPTVSGNTIYF.

The V and J genes are TRBV6-5 and TRBJ2-7; 10 nucleotides agree with TRBD2. This CDR3 has 15 amino acids. V lost 6 bases to trimming and J lost 3 bases; unmatched junction nucleotides: 8. Germline assignment: CDR1 MNHEY and CDR2 SVGAGI. CDR3 bases: TGTGCCAGCAGCCTCGGACTAGCGGAGCACTACGAGCAGTACTTC. The encoded protein is CASSLGLAEHYEQYF.

The chain couples TRBV6-5 to TRBJ2-3; D unresolved. Trimming stripped 4 bases from V and 0 bases from J, with 8 bases between. The CDR3 spans 14 residues. Germline V gene lookup returns CDR1 MNHEY and CDR2 SVGAGI. The CDR3, as DNA: TGTGCCAGCAGTTTTATATCTAGCACAGATACGCAGTATTTT. Translated: CASSFISSTDTQYF.

The chain combines TRBV18 with TRBJ2-5; 7 nucleotides line up with TRBD2. This CDR3 has 17 residues. V shed 2 bases, J shed 1 base, and the junction held 10 bases outside the gene matches. The germline gives CDR1 KGHSH, CDR2 LQKENI. CDR3 nucleotides: TGTGCCAGCTCACCATTCGATCTCGGGGAGGGCCAAGAGACCCAGTACTTC. Amino acids: CASSPFDLGEGQETQYF.

This clone was detected only a few times. This chain's CDR3 is CAIASGGNTIYF. The CDR3 nucleotides read TGTGCCATCGCCTCCGGGGGAAACACCATATATTTT. The V gene is TRBV10-3, the J gene TRBJ1-3; D gene uncertain. CDR3 length: 12 amino acids. Germline V gene data show CDR1 as ENHRY and CDR2 as SYGVKD. V lost 8 bases to trimming and J lost 4 bases, with 9 bases between them.

V usage is TRBV19 and J usage is TRBJ2-3, with TRBD2 matching over 7 bases. J was trimmed by 0 bases and V by 3 bases; bases with no gene match: 3. CDR1 is LNHDA, CDR2 SQIVND, per germline (reference sequence). This CDR3 has 15 amino acids. The CDR3 DNA sequence: TGTGCCAGTAGTATTTGGCGGGAGAGCACAGATACGCAGTATTTT. Amino acids: CASSIWRESTDTQYF.

The rearrangement joins TRBV10-3 to TRBJ2-5; D gene ambiguous. CDR3 length: 13 residues. V lost 3 bases and J lost 2, with 7 bases in between. Germline lookup yields CDR1 ENHRY and CDR2 SYGVKD. For the CDR3, the DNA is TGTGCCATCAGTGAAACCGGACAAGAGACCCAGTACTTC. Translation: CAISETGQETQYF.

This clone has a handful of counts. This chain links TRBV28 with TRBJ1-1, with D perhaps TRBD1 (6 bases). The CDR3 contains 14 residues. CDR1 and CDR2 from the germline V gene are MDHEN and SYDVKM. The ends were cut back, 6 bases at V and 0 bases at J, with 11 bases in the middle. CDR3 nucleotides: TGTGCCAGCAGGACCGGACAGATGAACACTGAAGCTTTCTTT. Protein: CASRTGQMNTEAFF.

The chain has TRBV4-1 and TRBJ2-7, with D maybe TRBD2 (5 bases). V was cut by 4 bases and J by 5 bases, with 30 bases left in between. Germline CDR1 MGHRA, CDR2 YSYEKL. The length of the CDR3 is 19 residues. The CDR3 protein is CASSPRGPRRPGLFHEQYF. The DNA of the CDR3 is TGCGCCAGCAGCCCAAGAGGCCCTAGGAGGCCAGGCCTGTTCCACGAGCAGTACTTC.

This clone showed up just once. The V gene is TRBV4-2, the J gene TRBJ2-1; 7 positions match TRBD2. The CDR3 is made up of 15 amino acids. The ends lost 2 bases at V and 5 bases at J; junction bases unmatched: 6. Germline V lookup: CDR1 LGHNA, CDR2 YNFKEQ. The CDR3 sequence is CASSQPGLQDNEQFF. The DNA of the CDR3 is TGTGCCAGCAGCCAACCGGGACTACAAGACAATGAGCAGTTCTTC.

The table lists this clone with a count of one. The chain links TRBV4-3 to TRBJ2-7; 9 bases line up with TRBD2. This CDR3 has 15 amino acids. The J segment lost 2 bases and the V segment lost 3 bases, leaving 5 bases of the junction unmatched. Germline-derived CDR1 and CDR2 are LGHNA and YSLEER. Here the CDR3 reads CASSHLTSGTYEQYF. DNA of the CDR3: TGCGCCAGCAGCCACCTGACTAGCGGAACCTACGAGCAGTACTTC.

This chain connects TRBV2 to TRBJ2-1; no firm D call. The CDR3 has 14 residues. Germline-derived CDR1 and CDR2 are SNHLY and FYNNEI. V was shortened by 6 bases and J by 7 bases, with 16 bases between the two germline ends. The CDR3: CASSATRVGNEQFF. CDR3 bases: TGTGCCAGCAGCGCCACCCGGGTAGGAAATGAGCAGTTCTTC.

This clone was seen more than once but under ten times. The chain uses TRBV10-1 and TRBJ1-1, with D unclear. There are 15 residues in the CDR3. CDR1 and CDR2 from the germline V gene are WNHNN and SYGVQD (reference sequence). The germline V and J ends were trimmed by 4 bases and 0 bases, with 12 bases remaining between them. The DNA of the CDR3 is TGCGCCAGCAGTGCCAAGAGTGGGGTGAACACTGAAGCTTTCTTT. It translates to CASSAKSGVNTEAFF.

Here the CDR3 reads CASSGLAGPYNEQFF. CDR3 nucleotides: TGTGCCAGCTCAGGACTAGCGGGACCGTACAATGAGCAGTTCTTC. This rearrangement joins TRBV18 to TRBJ2-1; 12 bases match TRBD2. CDR1 is KGHSH and CDR2 is LQKENI in the germline V gene. V lost 5 bases and J lost 4; bases outside the gene matches: 3. The CDR3 has 15 amino acids.

V usage is TRBV5-4 and J usage is TRBJ2-1, with 9 bases lining up with TRBD2. Germline V gene sequence: CDR1 SGHNT, CDR2 YYREEE (reference sequence). The CDR3 extends over 17 amino acids. The V segment lost 3 bases and the J segment 6 bases; nucleotides outside the gene matches: 13. Here the CDR3 reads CASSSNSKLAGLNEQFF. The CDR3 nucleotides read TGTGCCAGCAGCTCCAACTCGAAACTAGCGGGTCTCAATGAGCAGTTCTTC. The full variable domain, completed using reference TRBV5-4 and TRBJ2-1, is ETGVTQSPTHLIKTRGQQVTLRCSSQSGHNTVSWYQQALGQGPQFIFQYYREEENGRGNFPPRFSGLQFPNYSSELNVNALELDDSALYLCASSSNSKLAGLNEQFFGPGTRLTVL.

The V and J genes are TRBV11-2 and TRBJ1-2; a possible D gene is TRBD1 (5 bases). CDR1 and CDR2 (germline): SGHAT, FQNNGV. The length of the CDR3 is 13 residues. The germline V and J ends were trimmed by 5 bases and 2 bases, with 9 bases remaining between them. CDR3 coding DNA: TGTGCCAGCAGCCCCGGACAAAACTATGGCTACACCTTC. Translation: CASSPGQNYGYTF.

This clone was found a few times. The chain carries TRBV30 and TRBJ1-2; TRBD1 aligns across 8 bases. V was clipped by 2 bases and J by 5 bases; unmatched bases: 4. The CDR3 loop spans 13 amino acids. Germline V gene data show CDR1 as GTSNPN and CDR2 as SVGIG (reference sequence). CDR3 bases: TGTGCCTGGAGTCTCGACAGGGGATATGGCTACACCTTC. It is translated as CAWSLDRGYGYTF.

This clone was detected a few times. This chain connects TRBV7-2 to TRBJ1-1, with 8 nucleotides matching TRBD1. CDR3 length: 13 amino acids. V trimming: 5 bases; J trimming: 11 bases; junction bases outside the gene matches: 10. The germline gives CDR1 SGHTA, CDR2 FQGNSA. CDR3 sequence (DNA): TGTGCCAGCAGCAATCCGACAGGGGCGGGCGCTTTCTTT. This encodes CASSNPTGAGAFF. The variable domain in full, with the rest retrieved from reference TRBV7-2 and TRBJ1-1, is GAGVSQSPSNKVTEKGKDVELRCDPISGHTALYWYRQSLGQGLEFLIYFQGNSAPDKSGLPSDRFSAERTGGSVSTLTIQRTQQEDSAVYLCASSNPTGAGAFFGQGTRLTVV.

The chain combines TRBV14 with TRBJ1-4; D gene uncertain. The CDR3 covers 19 residues. Trimming cost V 0 bases and J 3 bases, with 20 bases left between them. Germline V gives CDR1 SGHDN, CDR2 FVKESK. The CDR3 protein is CASSQDMVSVVGSNEKLFF. For the CDR3, the DNA is TGTGCCAGCAGCCAAGATATGGTATCAGTGGTCGGGTCTAATGAAAAACTGTTTTTT.

The V call is TRBV6-4, the J call TRBJ2-7; D not certain. There are 14 residues in the CDR3. V lost 2 bases and J 2 bases, leaving 10 bases between the germline ends. CDR1 and CDR2 from the germline V gene are MRHNA and SNTAGT. CDR3 sequence: CASSDARRTYEQYF. In DNA form, the CDR3 reads TGTGCCAGCAGTGACGCTCGGCGAACCTACGAGCAGTACTTC.

The chain links TRBV6-5 to TRBJ2-7; possibly TRBD1 for D (5 bases). Trimming left V 6 bases short and J 6 bases short, with 9 bases between. Germline V lookup: CDR1 MNHEY, CDR2 SVGAGI. The CDR3 is 11 amino acids. The CDR3 protein is CASRQGSEQYF. The CDR3 DNA reads as TGTGCCAGCAGGCAGGGATCCGAGCAGTACTTC.

This chain connects TRBV5-1 to TRBJ1-2, with 9 bases matching TRBD1. Germline-derived CDR1 and CDR2 are SGHRS and YFSETQ. The CDR3 sequence is 14 residues long. Trimming took 4 bases from V and 3 from J; bases not matched to a gene: 4. Here the CDR3 reads CASSHRGQDYGYTF. The CDR3 DNA reads as TGCGCCAGCAGCCACAGGGGGCAGGACTATGGCTACACCTTC.

This chain uses TRBV20-1 with TRBJ2-7, with no clear D. V shed 6 bases and J shed 0 bases, with 6 bases lying between them. CDR3 size: 11 residues. Germline lookup yields CDR1 DFQATT and CDR2 SNEGSKA (reference sequence). In DNA, the CDR3 is TGCAGTGCAGTTCTCTCCTACGAGCAGTACTTC. Translation gives CSAVLSYEQYF.

The rearrangement links TRBV2 to TRBJ1-1; D is ambiguous. Trimming cost V 3 bases and J 6 bases, with 5 bases left between them. From germline, CDR1 is SNHLY and CDR2 FYNNEI. The CDR3 loop spans 11 amino acids. The CDR3 DNA is TGTGCCAGCAGTGATTCCCCTGAAGCTTTCTTT. Its translation: CASSDSPEAFF.